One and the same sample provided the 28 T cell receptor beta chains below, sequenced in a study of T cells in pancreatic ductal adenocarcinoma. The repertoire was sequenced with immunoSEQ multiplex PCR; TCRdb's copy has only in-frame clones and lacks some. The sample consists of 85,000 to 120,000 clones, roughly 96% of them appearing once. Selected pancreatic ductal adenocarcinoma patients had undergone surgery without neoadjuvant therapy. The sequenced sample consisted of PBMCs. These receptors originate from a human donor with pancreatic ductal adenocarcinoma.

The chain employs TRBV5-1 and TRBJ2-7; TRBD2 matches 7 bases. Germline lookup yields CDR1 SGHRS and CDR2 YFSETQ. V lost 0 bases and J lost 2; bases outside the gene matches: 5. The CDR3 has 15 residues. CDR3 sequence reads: CASSLDPSGTYEQYF. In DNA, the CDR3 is TGCGCCAGCAGCTTGGACCCTAGCGGTACCTACGAGCAGTACTTC.

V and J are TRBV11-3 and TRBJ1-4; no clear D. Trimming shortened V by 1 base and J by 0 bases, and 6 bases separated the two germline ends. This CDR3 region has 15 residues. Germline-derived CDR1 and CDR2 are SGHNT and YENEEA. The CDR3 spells CASSLVCATNEKLFF. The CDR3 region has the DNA TGTGCCAGCAGCTTAGTTTGCGCAACTAATGAAAAACTGTTTTTT.

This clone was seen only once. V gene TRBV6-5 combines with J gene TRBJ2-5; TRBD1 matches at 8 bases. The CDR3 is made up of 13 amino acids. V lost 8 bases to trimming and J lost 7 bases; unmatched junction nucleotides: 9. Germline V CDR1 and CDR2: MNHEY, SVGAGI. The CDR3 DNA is TGTGCCAGCTGGACAGGGACCGAAGGGACCCAGTACTTC. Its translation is CASWTGTEGTQYF.

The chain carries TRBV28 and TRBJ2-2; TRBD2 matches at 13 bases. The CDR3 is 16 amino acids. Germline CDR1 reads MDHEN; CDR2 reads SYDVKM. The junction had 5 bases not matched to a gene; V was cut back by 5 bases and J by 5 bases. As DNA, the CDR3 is TGTGCCAGCAGTACCCCGGGACTAGCGGGGACCGGGGAGCTGTTTTTT. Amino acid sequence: CASSTPGLAGTGELFF.

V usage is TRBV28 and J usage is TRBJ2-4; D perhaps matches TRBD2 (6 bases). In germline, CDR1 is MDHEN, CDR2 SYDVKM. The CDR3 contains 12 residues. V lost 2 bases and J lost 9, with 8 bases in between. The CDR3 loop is CASSLGGFIQYF. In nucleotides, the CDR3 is TGTGCCAGCAGTTTAGGGGGGTTCATTCAGTACTTC.

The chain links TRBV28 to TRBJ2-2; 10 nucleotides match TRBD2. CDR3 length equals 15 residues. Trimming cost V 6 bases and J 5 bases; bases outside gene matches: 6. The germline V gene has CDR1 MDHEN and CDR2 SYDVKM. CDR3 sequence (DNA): TGTGCCAGCAGAGGTAGCGGGAGGAAAACCGGGGAGCTGTTTTTT. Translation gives CASRGSGRKTGELFF.

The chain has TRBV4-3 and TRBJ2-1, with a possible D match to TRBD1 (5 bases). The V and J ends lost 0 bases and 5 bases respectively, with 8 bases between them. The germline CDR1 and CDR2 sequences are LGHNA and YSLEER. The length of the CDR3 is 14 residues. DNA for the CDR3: TGCGCCAGCAGCCAAGAACAGGATAACAATGAGCAGTTCTTC. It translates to CASSQEQDNNEQFF.

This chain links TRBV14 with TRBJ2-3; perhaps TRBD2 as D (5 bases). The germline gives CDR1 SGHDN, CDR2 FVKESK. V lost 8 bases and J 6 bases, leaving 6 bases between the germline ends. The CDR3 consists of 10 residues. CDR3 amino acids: CASPGDTQYF. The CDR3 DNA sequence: TGTGCCAGCCCGGGGGATACGCAGTATTTT.

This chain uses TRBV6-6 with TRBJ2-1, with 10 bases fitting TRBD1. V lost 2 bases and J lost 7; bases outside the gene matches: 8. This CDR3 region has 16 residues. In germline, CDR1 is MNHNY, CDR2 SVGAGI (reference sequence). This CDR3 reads CASSYGGDRGGNEQFF. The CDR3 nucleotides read TGTGCCAGCAGTTACGGGGGGGACAGGGGCGGTAATGAGCAGTTCTTC.

This CDR3 reads CASSAYNEQFF. CDR3 sequence (DNA): TGTGCCAGCAGTGCGTACAATGAGCAGTTCTTC. V is TRBV28 and J is TRBJ2-1, with D uncertain. This CDR3 is 11 amino acids long. V shed 5 bases and J shed 4 bases, with 3 bases lying between them. Germline V gives CDR1 MDHEN, CDR2 SYDVKM. Full variable domain (outside the CDR3, taken from reference TRBV28 and TRBJ2-1): DVKVTQSSRYLVKRTGEKVFLECVQDMDHENMFWYRQDPGLGLRLIYFSYDVKMKEKGDIPEGYSVSREKKERFSLILESASTNQTSMYLCASSAYNEQFFGPGTRLTVL.

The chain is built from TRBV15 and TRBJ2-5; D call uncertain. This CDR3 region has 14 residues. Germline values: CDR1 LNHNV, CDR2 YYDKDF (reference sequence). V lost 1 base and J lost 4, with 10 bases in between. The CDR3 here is CATSRGTSRETQYF. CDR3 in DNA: TGTGCCACCAGCAGAGGAACATCAAGAGAGACCCAGTACTTC.

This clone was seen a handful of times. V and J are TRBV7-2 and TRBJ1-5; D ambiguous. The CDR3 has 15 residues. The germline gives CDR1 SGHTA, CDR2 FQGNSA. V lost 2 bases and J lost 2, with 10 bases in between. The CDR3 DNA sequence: TGTGCCAGCAGCTTAAGCCGAATGGGCAATCAGCCCCAGCATTTT. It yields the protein CASSLSRMGNQPQHF.

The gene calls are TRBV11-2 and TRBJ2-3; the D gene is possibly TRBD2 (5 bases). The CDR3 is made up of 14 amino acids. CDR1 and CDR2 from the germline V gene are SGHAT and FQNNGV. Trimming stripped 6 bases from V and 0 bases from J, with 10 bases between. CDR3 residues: CASRAGRSTDTQYF. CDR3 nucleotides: TGTGCCAGCAGGGCGGGCAGGAGCACAGATACGCAGTATTTT.

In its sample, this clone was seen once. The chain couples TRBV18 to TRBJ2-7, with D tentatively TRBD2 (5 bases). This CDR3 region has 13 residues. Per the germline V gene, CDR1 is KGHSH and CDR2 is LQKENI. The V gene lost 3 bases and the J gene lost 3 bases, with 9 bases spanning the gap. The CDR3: CASSPSEGYEQYF. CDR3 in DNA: TGTGCCAGCTCACCTAGTGAGGGCTACGAGCAGTACTTC. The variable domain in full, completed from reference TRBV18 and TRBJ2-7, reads NAGVMQNPRHLVRRRGQEARLRCSPMKGHSHVYWYRQLPEEGLKFMVYLQKENIIDESGMPKERFSAEFPKEGPSILRIQQVVRGDSAAYFCASSPSEGYEQYFGPGTRLTVT.

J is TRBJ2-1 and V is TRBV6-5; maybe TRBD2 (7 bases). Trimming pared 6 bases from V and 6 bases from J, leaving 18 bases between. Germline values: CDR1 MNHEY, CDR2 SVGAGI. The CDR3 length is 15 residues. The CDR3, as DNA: TGTGCCAGCAGCAGCGGGACATCTAACCCCAATGAGCAGTTCTTC. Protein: CASSSGTSNPNEQFF.

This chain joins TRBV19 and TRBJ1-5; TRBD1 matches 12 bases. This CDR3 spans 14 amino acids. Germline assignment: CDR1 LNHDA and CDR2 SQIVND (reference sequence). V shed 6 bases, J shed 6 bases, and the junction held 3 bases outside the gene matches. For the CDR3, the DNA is TGTGCCAGTAGCGGGACAGGGGGCTTTCAGCCCCAGCATTTT. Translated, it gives CASSGTGGFQPQHF.

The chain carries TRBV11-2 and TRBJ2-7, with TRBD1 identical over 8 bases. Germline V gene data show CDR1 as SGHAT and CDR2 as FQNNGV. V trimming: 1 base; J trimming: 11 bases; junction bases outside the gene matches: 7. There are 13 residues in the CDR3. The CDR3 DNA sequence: TGTGCCAGCAGCTTAGGACAGGGGCGGCTCAAGTACTTC. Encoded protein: CASSLGQGRLKYF.

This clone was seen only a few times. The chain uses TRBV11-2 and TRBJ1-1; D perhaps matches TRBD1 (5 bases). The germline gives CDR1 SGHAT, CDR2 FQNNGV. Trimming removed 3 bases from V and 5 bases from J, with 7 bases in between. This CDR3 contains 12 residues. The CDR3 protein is CASSLTETEAFF. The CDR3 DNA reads TGTGCCAGCAGCTTGACAGAGACTGAAGCTTTCTTT. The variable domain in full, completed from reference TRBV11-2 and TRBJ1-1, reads EAGVAQSPRYKIIEKRQSVAFWCNPISGHATLYWYQQILGQGPKLLIQFQNNGVVDDSQLPKDRFSAERLKGVDSTLKIQPAKLEDSAVYLCASSLTETEAFFGQGTRLTVV.

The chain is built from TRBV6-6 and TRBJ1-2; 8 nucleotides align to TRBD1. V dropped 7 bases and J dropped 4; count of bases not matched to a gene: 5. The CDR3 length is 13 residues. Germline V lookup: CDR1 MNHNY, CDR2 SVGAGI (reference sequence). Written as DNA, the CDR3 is TGTGCCAGCACCGGGACAGGACGCTATGGCTACACCTTC. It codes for CASTGTGRYGYTF.

In DNA form, the CDR3 reads TGTGCCAGCTCACCACGGGAGAGCCTAGGCCAAGAGACCCAGTACTTC. It specifies CASSPRESLGQETQYF. V usage is TRBV18 and J usage is TRBJ2-5, with D possibly matching TRBD2 (5 bases). CDR1 is KGHSH, CDR2 LQKENI, per germline. CDR3 length equals 16 residues. V lost 1 base and J 1 base, leaving 13 bases between the germline ends.

CDR3 bases: TGTGCCAGCGGAGGAGTGACTAGCACAGATACGCAGTATTTT. Amino acids: CASGGVTSTDTQYF. The chain combines TRBV6-5 with TRBJ2-3, with D maybe TRBD2 (5 bases). The V end lost 8 bases, the J end lost 0 bases, and 12 bases lay between the germline ends. Germline CDR1 reads MNHEY; CDR2 reads SVGAGI. The CDR3 is made up of 14 amino acids.

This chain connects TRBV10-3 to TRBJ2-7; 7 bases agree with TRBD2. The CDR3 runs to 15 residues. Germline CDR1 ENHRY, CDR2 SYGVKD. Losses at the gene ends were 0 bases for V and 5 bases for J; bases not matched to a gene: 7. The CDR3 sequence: CAISESPKRDHEQYF. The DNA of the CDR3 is TGTGCCATCAGTGAGTCACCAAAGCGGGACCACGAGCAGTACTTC.

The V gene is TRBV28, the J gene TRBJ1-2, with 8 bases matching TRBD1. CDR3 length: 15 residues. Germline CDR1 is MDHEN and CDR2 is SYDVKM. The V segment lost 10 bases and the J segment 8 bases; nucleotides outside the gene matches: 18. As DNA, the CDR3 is TGTGCCACTAGGACAGGGAGTATTGAGGAAAGCGGCTACACCTTC. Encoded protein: CATRTGSIEESGYTF.

The CDR3 bases are TGTGCCAGCAGACGGACTAGCACAGATACGCAGTATTTT. It encodes CASRRTSTDTQYF. V usage is TRBV7-2 and J usage is TRBJ2-3; D may be TRBD2 (5 bases). Trimming removed 6 bases from V and 0 bases from J, with 7 bases in between. The CDR3 runs to 13 residues. CDR1 is SGHTA and CDR2 is FQGNSA in the germline V gene.

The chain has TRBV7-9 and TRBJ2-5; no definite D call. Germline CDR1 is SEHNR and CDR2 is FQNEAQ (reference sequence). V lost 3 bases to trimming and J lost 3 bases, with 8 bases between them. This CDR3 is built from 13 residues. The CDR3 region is CASSFSTKETQYF. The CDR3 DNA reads TGTGCCAGCAGCTTCTCTACCAAAGAGACCCAGTACTTC.

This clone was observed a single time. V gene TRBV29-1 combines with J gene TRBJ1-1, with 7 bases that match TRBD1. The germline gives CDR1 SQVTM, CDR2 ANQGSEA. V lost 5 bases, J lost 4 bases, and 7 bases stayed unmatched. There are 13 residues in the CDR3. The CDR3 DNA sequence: TGCAGCGTTACGGGCCCAGGGGGCACTGAAGCTTTCTTT. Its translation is CSVTGPGGTEAFF.

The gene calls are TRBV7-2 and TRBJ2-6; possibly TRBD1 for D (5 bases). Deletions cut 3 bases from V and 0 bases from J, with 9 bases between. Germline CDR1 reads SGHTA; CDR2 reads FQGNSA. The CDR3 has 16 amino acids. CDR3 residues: CASSFITGSGANVLTF. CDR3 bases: TGTGCCAGCAGCTTTATAACAGGCTCTGGGGCCAACGTCCTGACTTTC.

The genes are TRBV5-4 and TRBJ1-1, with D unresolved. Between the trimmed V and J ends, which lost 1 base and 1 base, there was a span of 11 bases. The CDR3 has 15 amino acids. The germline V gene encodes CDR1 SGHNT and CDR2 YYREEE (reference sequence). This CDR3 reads CASSLLWEENTEAFF. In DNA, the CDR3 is TGTGCCAGCAGCTTGTTGTGGGAGGAGAACACTGAAGCTTTCTTT.